The sequence of this TCR beta chain was determined in a study of blood T cell repertoires in COVID-19. This CDR3 is built from 15 residues. CDR1 ENHRY and CDR2 SYGVKD come from the germline V gene. The V and J ends lost 4 bases and 7 bases respectively, with 17 bases between them. The assay was immunoSEQ multiplex PCR, and TCRdb's table has in-frame clones only and misses some. The sample includes about 210,000 clones, approximately 90% of them seen just once. The clonotype comes from a man in his forties or fifties with acute or convalescent COVID-19. The V and J genes are TRBV10-3 and TRBJ2-1, with a tentative D call TRBD1 (6 bases). The material sequenced was peripheral blood. Here the CDR3 reads CAISAGVGLGNEQFF. For the CDR3, the DNA is TGTGCCATCAGTGCAGGGGTAGGGCTCGGGAATGAGCAGTTCTTC.